Described below is a single TCR beta chain sequence and its context. Its target is not known. The data originate from a study of Ad26.COV2.S vaccination and SARS-CoV-2 variants. Across the study: Administration of Ad26.COV2.S was intramuscular, either once or twice 56 days apart. Study conclusions and caveats: Vaccinees reportedly had broad spike-specific CD8+ and CD4+ T cell responses.

The treatment here: 15 to 20 received Ad26.COV2.S at low or high dose, single or two shots; roughly 5 received placebo; per-sample allocation not given. Material that was analyzed had been drawn on day 63 after the first vaccine or placebo injection. Per the germline V gene, CDR1 is SGHRS and CDR2 is YFSETQ. The CDR3 runs 15 residues. After removal of 4 bases from V and 3 bases from J, the junction contained 6 bases not matched to a gene. Using immunoSEQ multiplex PCR, the repertoire was profiled, and TCRdb retains in-frame clones only, with some absent. The table includes about 460,000 clones, about nine tenths detected once.

The chain is built from TRBV5-1 and TRBJ2-7; 11 positions agree with TRBD2. This receptor was taken from a person between 18 and 60 years old who received the Ad26.COV2.S COVID-19 vaccine or a placebo. Sequencing used peripheral blood, obtained in a trial of Ad26.COV2.S vaccine versus placebo. Here the CDR3 reads CASSTGTSGHYEQYF. For the CDR3, the DNA is TGCGCCAGCAGCACCGGGACTAGCGGACACTACGAGCAGTACTTC.